This section outlines one T cell receptor (beta chain) sequence together with its context. The time point here: pretreatment peripheral blood. CDR3 size: 13 residues. J lost 5 bases, V lost 8 bases, and 8 bases had no gene match. Germline V gives CDR1 KGHSH, CDR2 LQKENI. The source of the sample is a study of PD-L1 blockade in urothelial cancer. The method was immunoSEQ multiplex PCR; TCRdb's version includes in-frame clones alone and lacks a portion of them. The profile covers tens of thousands of clones, with around nine tenths appearing a single time and roughly 15% taken by the ten largest. Here the sequenced sample was PBMCs, taken around atezolizumab (anti-PD-L1) treatment. The receptor was derived from a woman aged 55-75 years with urothelial cancer. J is TRBJ2-7 and V is TRBV18; TRBD2 matches at 8 bases. The CDR3 sequence is CASATRGVHEQYF. The CDR3 nucleotides are TGTGCCAGCGCGACGCGGGGGGTCCACGAGCAGTACTTC.